The next 8 T cell receptor beta chains were all read from a single sample in a study of regulatory and conventional T cells in RAG deficiency. Blood CD4+ CD25-high CD127-low regulatory T cells supplied the genomic DNA template. Generated by immunoSEQ multiplex PCR, the TCRdb table keeps only in-frame clones and is missing some. The data contain tens of thousands of clones, approximately 90% of them seen just once; the ten biggest clones take up over 0.7%. This sample was also put to use in a study of regulatory T cells. That work contributes: The primer mix had 52 TRBV and 13 TRBJ primers.

Sequenced material: Tregs sorted from blood. The receptors originated from a human donor in good health.

The V and J genes are TRBV2 and TRBJ2-7, with 8 bases identical to TRBD1. Looked up from germline, CDR1 is SNHLY and CDR2 is FYNNEI. The CDR3 length is 14 residues. J was trimmed by 7 bases and V by 5 bases; bases with no gene match: 10. The CDR3 DNA reads TGTGCCAGCAGTTTCGGGACAGGCCGGGGGGAGCAGTACTTC. Residues: CASSFGTGRGEQYF.

The chain uses TRBV19 and TRBJ2-1; TRBD2 matches 7 bases. The junction had 7 bases not matched to a gene; V was cut back by 5 bases and J by 9 bases. The germline CDR1 and CDR2 sequences are LNHDA and SQIVND (reference sequence). The CDR3 length is 13 residues. The chain's CDR3 is CASSGGGFTEQFF. The CDR3 nucleotides are TGTGCCAGTAGTGGGGGGGGTTTTACTGAGCAGTTCTTC.

The gene calls are TRBV10-2 and TRBJ1-5, with D possibly being TRBD1 (6 bases). V was pared by 3 bases and J by 5 bases, with 8 bases between. Germline V gives CDR1 WSHSY, CDR2 SAAADI. This CDR3 region has 13 residues. The CDR3 sequence is CASSDPGDQPQHF. CDR3 nucleotides: TGCGCCAGCAGTGATCCAGGGGATCAGCCCCAGCATTTT.

The chain combines TRBV6-5 with TRBJ1-1; no clear D gene. CDR3 length: 14 amino acids. Trimming stripped 2 bases from V and 0 bases from J, with 7 bases between. Germline assignment: CDR1 MNHEY and CDR2 SVGAGI. The CDR3 here is CASSYGQLNTEAFF. The DNA of the CDR3 is TGTGCCAGCAGTTACGGGCAGTTGAACACTGAAGCTTTCTTT.

V and J are TRBV30 and TRBJ2-3, with 11 bases fitting TRBD2. The V gene's germline CDR1 is GTSNPN and CDR2 SVGIG (reference sequence). With V trimmed by 4 bases and J by 5 bases, 11 bases remained unmatched. This CDR3 contains 16 residues. The CDR3 sequence is CAWTRFSGGAGDTQYF. The CDR3 bases are TGTGCCTGGACCCGTTTTAGCGGGGGGGCGGGAGATACGCAGTATTTT.

The genes are TRBV6-1 and TRBJ1-6; D remains ambiguous. Looked up from germline, CDR1 is MNHNS and CDR2 is SASEGT. CDR3 length: 16 residues. With 4 bases removed from V and 5 bases from J, the gap between germline ends came to 15 bases. CDR3 sequence reads: CASSGIWAVDNSPLHF. The CDR3 region has the DNA TGTGCCAGCAGTGGGATTTGGGCAGTCGATAATTCACCCCTCCACTTT.

The chain uses TRBV10-1 and TRBJ2-1, with a tentative D call TRBD2 (6 bases). Per germline, CDR1 WNHNN and CDR2 SYGVQD (reference sequence). Trimming took off 3 bases at V and 5 bases at J, with 20 bases between the two ends. This CDR3 spans 17 amino acids. The CDR3 sequence: CASSDVGRTRGHNEQFF. As DNA, the CDR3 is TGCGCCAGCAGTGATGTGGGGAGGACAAGGGGCCACAATGAGCAGTTCTTC.

In this sample, this clone turned up once. CDR3: CASSELTGGYNEQFF. CDR3 coding DNA: TGTGCCAGCAGTGAACTGACAGGGGGCTACAATGAGCAGTTCTTC. The chain recombines TRBV6-1 with TRBJ2-1; 9 bases agree with TRBD1. The V segment lost 2 bases and the J segment 3 bases; nucleotides outside the gene matches: 2. The CDR3 is 15 residues long. Per the germline V gene, CDR1 is MNHNS and CDR2 is SASEGT.